This T cell receptor (beta chain) is drawn from a study of shared clonotypes between healthy human individuals. CDR1 and CDR2 (germline): MNHEY, SVGAGI. V was clipped by 2 bases and J by 3 bases; unmatched bases: 4. The CDR3 totals 15 residues. Study-wide results and caveats: Across subsets, estimated richness was generally greater for naive than for memory populations.

This clone was recorded only once. Antigen: not known. Deep was the level used in running the assay. The repertoire was sequenced with immunoSEQ multiplex PCR; TCRdb's copy has only in-frame clones and lacks some. The sample lists about 600,000 clones; about 96% were seen once. Specimen: naive CD4+ T cells sorted from blood. Noted subset: CD45RA+ positively selected. This clonotype was obtained from a young woman in good health. The gene calls are TRBV6-5 and TRBJ2-3; 8 bases match TRBD2. CDR3: CASSYGTRNTDTQYF. DNA for the CDR3: TGTGCCAGCAGTTACGGGACTAGAAATACAGATACGCAGTATTTT.